These 2 T cell receptor beta chains were sequenced from one sample in a study of T cell repertoires in aging, cancer and after chemotherapy. The template was genomic DNA from peripheral blood, not RNA. TRB rearrangements spanning V, D and J were amplified using mixed TRB-A/B primers. TCRdb passed the multiplex PCR reads through MiXCR, listing each CDR3 protein once. The profile shows some 2,400 distinct CDR3 sequences, roughly two fifths of them singletons. The source material was blood. All receptors derive from a human donor with a solid tumor.

The chain employs TRBV25-1 and TRBJ1-6; no definite D call. This CDR3 comprises 12 residues. The V gene's germline CDR1 is MGHDK and CDR2 SYGVNS. With 2 bases removed from V and 8 bases from J, the gap between germline ends came to 4 bases. The CDR3 reads CASSEVYSPLHF. The CDR3 coding sequence is TGTGCCAGCAGTGAAGTCTATTCACCCCTCCACTTT.

V gene TRBV20-1 combines with J gene TRBJ2-1; D is unresolved. V was pared by 0 bases and J by 9 bases, with 9 bases between. CDR1 DFQATT and CDR2 SNEGSKA come from the germline V gene (reference sequence). This CDR3 is built from 12 residues. The CDR3 bases are TGCAGTGCTAGAGAGGAAATACGTGAGCAGTTCTTC. Its translation is CSAREEIREQFF.